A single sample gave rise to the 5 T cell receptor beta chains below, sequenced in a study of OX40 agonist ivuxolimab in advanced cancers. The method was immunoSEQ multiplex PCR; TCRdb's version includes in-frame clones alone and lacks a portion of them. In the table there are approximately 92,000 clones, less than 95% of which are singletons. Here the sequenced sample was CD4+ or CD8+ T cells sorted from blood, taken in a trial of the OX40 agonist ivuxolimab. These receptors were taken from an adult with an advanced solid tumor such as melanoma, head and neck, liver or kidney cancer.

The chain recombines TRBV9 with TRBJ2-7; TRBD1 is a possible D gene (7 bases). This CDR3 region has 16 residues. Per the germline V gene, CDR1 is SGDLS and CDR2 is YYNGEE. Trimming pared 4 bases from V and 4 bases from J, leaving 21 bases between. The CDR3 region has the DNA TGTGCCAGCAGCCCGAGAGGACAGGAGGGGTTTTACGAGCAGTACTTC. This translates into CASSPRGQEGFYEQYF.

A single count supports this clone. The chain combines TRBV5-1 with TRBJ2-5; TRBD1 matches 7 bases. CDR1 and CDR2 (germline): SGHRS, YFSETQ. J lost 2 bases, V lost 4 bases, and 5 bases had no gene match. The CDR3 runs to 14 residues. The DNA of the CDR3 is TGCGCCAGCAGCACGACAGGGAAACAAGAGACCCAGTACTTC. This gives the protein CASSTTGKQETQYF.

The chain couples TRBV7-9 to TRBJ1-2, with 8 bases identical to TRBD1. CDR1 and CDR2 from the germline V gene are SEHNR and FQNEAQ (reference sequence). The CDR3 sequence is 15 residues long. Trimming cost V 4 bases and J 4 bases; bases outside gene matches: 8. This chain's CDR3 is CASSSPGQELYGYTF. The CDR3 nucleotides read TGTGCCAGCAGCTCTCCGGGACAGGAACTCTATGGCTACACCTTC.

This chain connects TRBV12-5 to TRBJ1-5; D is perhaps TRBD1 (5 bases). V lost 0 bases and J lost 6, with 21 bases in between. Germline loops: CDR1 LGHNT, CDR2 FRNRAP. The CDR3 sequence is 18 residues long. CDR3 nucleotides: TGTGCTAGTGGTTTGGTACTGGAGACGGAGGGGACGAGTCAGCCCCAGCATTTT. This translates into CASGLVLETEGTSQPQHF.

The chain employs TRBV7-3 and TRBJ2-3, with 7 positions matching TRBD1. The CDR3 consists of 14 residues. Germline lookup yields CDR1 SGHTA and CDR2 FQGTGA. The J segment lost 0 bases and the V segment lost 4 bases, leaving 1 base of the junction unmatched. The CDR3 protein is CASSWGQSTDTQYF. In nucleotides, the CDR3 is TGTGCCAGCAGCTGGGGACAGAGCACAGATACGCAGTATTTT.